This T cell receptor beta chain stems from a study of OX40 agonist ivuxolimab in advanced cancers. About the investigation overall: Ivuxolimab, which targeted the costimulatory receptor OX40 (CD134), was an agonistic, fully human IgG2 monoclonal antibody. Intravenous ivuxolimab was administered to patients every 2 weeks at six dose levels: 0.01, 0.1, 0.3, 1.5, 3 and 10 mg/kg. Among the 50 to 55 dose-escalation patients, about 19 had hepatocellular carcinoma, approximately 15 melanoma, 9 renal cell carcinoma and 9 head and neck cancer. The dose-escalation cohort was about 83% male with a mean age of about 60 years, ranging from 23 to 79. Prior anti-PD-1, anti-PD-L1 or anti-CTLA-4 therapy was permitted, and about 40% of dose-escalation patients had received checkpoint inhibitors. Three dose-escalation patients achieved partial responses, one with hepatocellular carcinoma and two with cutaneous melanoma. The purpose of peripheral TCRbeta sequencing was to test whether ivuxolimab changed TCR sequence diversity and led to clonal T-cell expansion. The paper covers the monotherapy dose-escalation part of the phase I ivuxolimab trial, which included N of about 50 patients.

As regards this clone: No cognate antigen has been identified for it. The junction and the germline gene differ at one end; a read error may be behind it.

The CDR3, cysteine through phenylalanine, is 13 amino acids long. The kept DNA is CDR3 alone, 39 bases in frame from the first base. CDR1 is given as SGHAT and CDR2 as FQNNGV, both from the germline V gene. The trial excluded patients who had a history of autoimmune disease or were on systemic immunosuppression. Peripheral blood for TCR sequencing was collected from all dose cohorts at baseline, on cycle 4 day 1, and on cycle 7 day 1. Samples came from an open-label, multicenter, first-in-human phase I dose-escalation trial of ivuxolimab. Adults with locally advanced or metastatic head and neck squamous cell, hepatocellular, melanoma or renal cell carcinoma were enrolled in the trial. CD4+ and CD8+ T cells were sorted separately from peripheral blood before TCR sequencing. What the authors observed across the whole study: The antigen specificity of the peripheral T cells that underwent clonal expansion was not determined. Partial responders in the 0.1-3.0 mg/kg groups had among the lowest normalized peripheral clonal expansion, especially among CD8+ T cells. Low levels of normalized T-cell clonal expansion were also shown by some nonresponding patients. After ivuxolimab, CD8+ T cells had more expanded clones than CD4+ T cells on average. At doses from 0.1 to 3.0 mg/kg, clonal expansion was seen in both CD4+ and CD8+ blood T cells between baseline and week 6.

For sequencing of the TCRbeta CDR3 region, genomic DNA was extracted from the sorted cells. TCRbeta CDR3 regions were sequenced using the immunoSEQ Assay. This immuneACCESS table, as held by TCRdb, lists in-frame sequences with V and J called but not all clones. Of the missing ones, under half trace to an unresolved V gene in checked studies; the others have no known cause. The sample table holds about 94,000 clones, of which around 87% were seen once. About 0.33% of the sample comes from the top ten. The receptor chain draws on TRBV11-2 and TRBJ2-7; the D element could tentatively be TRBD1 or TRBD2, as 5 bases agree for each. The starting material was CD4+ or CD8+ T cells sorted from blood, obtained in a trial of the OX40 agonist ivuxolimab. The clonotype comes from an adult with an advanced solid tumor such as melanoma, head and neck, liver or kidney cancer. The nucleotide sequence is TGTGCCAGCAGCCCCTTGGGGTCCGGGGCAGAACACTTC. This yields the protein CASSPLGSGAEHF.